Ten or more counts support the clone carrying this T cell receptor (beta chain). As yet, its antigen is unknown. RNA served as the template for amplifying TCR beta CDR3 regions. Investigators did first-round RT-PCR with HTBI primers, then second-round multiplex PCR. Via MiXCR, TCRdb re-called the multiplex PCR reads, giving one row per CDR3 protein. Counted here are hundreds of thousands of distinct CDR3 sequences, over 20% occurring once; the ten biggest clones make up around 6.9%. Excluded: other autoimmune disease, uncontrolled infection, pregnancy or lactation. The sample originates from a study of Graves' ophthalmopathy and Graves' hyperthyroidism. At the level of the study: Ahead of any treatment, peripheral blood was obtained at the initial diagnosis.

General study points: Blood also held most thyroid clonotypes expanded above 0.001 frequency.

This TCR was sampled from a woman in her late teens or twenties with stable Graves' hyperthyroidism. Some clones in this sample may be carry-over from other donors' samples. Sequences were obtained from peripheral blood.

The CDR3 region is CASSEGGSGANVLTF. The CDR3 DNA reads TGTGCCAGCAGTGAAGGGGGCTCTGGGGCCAACGTCCTGACTTTC. This chain links TRBV6-1 with TRBJ2-6; unclear D gene. CDR3 size: 15 residues. Germline-derived CDR1 and CDR2 are MNHNS and SASEGT. The V end was cut by 1 base, the J end by 0 bases, with 4 bases between.